A selection of T cell receptor beta chains follows, all from one sample in a study of OX40 agonist ivuxolimab in advanced cancers. Measured with immunoSEQ multiplex PCR; TCRdb has only the in-frame clones, and not every one. The table lists approximately 82,000 clones, about 94% of them singletons. The material sequenced was CD4+ or CD8+ T cells sorted from blood, taken in a trial of the OX40 agonist ivuxolimab. The receptor source for this set is an adult with an advanced solid tumor such as melanoma, head and neck, liver or kidney cancer. Each CDR3 is given with its conserved first and last residue. A D gene is named only where the DNA matches it firmly. Size is stated for part of the rows, as once, few or many counts, or as a class when the clone is expanded.

d_gene,v_gene,len,abundance,j_gene,CDR3aa,CDR3nt
TRBD1,TRBV11-2,14,NA,TRBJ2-3,CASSFPQGPDTQYF,TGTGCCAGCAGCTTCCCACAGGGGCCGGATACGCAGTATTTT
NA,TRBV6-6,12,NA,TRBJ2-1,CASSYRQNEQFF,TGTGCCAGCAGTTACAGGCAGAATGAGCAGTTCTTC
TRBD1,TRBV5-5,16,NA,TRBJ2-7,CASSSYGQGMYYEQYF,TGTGCCAGCAGCTCATACGGACAGGGGATGTATTACGAGCAGTACTTC
NA,TRBV28,13,NA,TRBJ1-1,CASSFRGMPEAFF,TGTGCCAGCAGTTTCCGGGGGATGCCTGAAGCTTTCTTT
NA,TRBV4-1,15,NA,TRBJ1-5,CASSPRQDSNQPQHF,TGCGCCAGCAGCCCCAGACAGGATAGCAATCAGCCCCAGCATTTT
NA,TRBV5-3,15,once,TRBJ2-1,CARSQSTHSYNEQFF,TGTGCCAGAAGCCAGAGCACCCACTCCTACAATGAGCAGTTCTTC
TRBD2,TRBV27,16,NA,TRBJ2-1,CASSLLSGASYNEQFF,TGTGCCAGCAGTTTACTGAGCGGGGCATCCTACAATGAGCAGTTCTTC
TRBD2,TRBV9,16,NA,TRBJ2-7,CASSDLVPGLPYEQYF,TGTGCCAGCAGTGATCTCGTCCCGGGACTACCTTACGAGCAGTACTTC
TRBD1,TRBV28,20,NA,TRBJ2-3,CASSLGILKRTGGNTDTQYF,TGTGCCAGCAGTTTAGGTATCCTCAAGCGGACAGGGGGAAACACAGATACGCAGTATTTT
NA,TRBV10-3,15,NA,TRBJ2-7,CAISDHRTSFYEQYF,TGTGCCATCAGTGATCACCGGACTTCCTTTTACGAGCAGTACTTC
NA,TRBV21-1,16,NA,TRBJ1-6,CASSMRAPALNSPLHF,TGTGCCAGCAGCATGAGGGCGCCGGCCCTTAATTCACCCCTCCACTTT
NA,TRBV7-8,15,NA,TRBJ1-5,CASSLLQGPSQPQHF,TGTGCCAGCAGCTTATTGCAGGGCCCGAGTCAGCCCCAGCATTTT
NA,TRBV12-5,12,few,TRBJ2-7,CASGTGTYEQYF,TGTGCTAGTGGTACAGGGACCTACGAGCAGTACTTC
NA,TRBV6-5,14,NA,TRBJ1-5,CASSEVGGNQPQHF,TGTGCCAGCAGTGAAGTCGGGGGAAATCAGCCCCAGCATTTT
NA,TRBV10-2,14,NA,TRBJ1-1,CASSGAGLNTEAFF,TGCGCCAGCAGTGGGGCAGGCCTGAACACTGAAGCTTTCTTT
NA,TRBV5-1,16,NA,TRBJ1-4,CASSLQGEATNEKLFF,TGCGCCAGCAGCTTACAGGGAGAGGCAACTAATGAAAAACTGTTTTTT
NA,TRBV15,16,NA,TRBJ1-2,CATSRDYRGGNYGYTF,TGTGCCACCAGCAGAGATTACCGGGGGGGAAACTATGGCTACACCTTC
TRBD1,TRBV7-6,15,NA,TRBJ1-5,CASSLSTGRAQPQHF,TGTGCCAGCAGCCTATCGACAGGGCGGGCTCAGCCCCAGCATTTT
NA,TRBV23-1,17,NA,TRBJ2-7,CASSHAVRFGSTYEQYF,TGCGCCAGCAGTCACGCGGTTCGTTTTGGCTCCACCTACGAGCAGTACTTC
NA,TRBV14,16,NA,TRBJ1-2,CASSQGGGWGNDGYTF,TGTGCCAGCAGCCAAGGGGGCGGATGGGGGAATGATGGCTACACCTTC
NA,TRBV4-1,18,NA,TRBJ1-6,CASSQANPASSYNSPLHF,TGCGCCAGCAGCCAAGCGAACCCGGCAAGCTCCTATAATTCACCCCTCCACTTT
NA,TRBV6-6,13,NA,TRBJ2-1,CASSPRDDWEQFF,TGTGCCAGCAGTCCTAGGGATGATTGGGAGCAGTTCTTC
NA,TRBV14,15,NA,TRBJ2-3,CASSQEAYSTDTQYF,TGTGCCAGCAGCCAAGAGGCATATAGCACAGATACGCAGTATTTT